This TCR beta chain is from a study of blood T cell repertoires in COVID-19 (dated by TCRdb to 2018 to 2021). Some background on the complete study: Samples covering the acute and convalescent phases of COVID-19 were provided by collaborators in the United States, Italy and Spain. The prospective study material was composed of cDNA or gDNA derived from T cells, B-cell-depleted T cells, or PBMCs. The dataset comprised deeply sampled blood TCRbeta repertoires from subjects exposed to, actively infected with, or recovered from COVID-19. The repertoires were made available in a free public database intended to serve as a resource for research on the immune response to SARS-CoV-2. The samples were drawn from the first 160 participants of the ongoing ImmuneRACE study and from 1,254 subjects provided by 6 global collaborators. A de-identified subject ID, COVID-19 status, age in years and sex were almost always included in the sample metadata. Where available, HLA class I and class II types were obtained from metadata supplied by the sample provider rather than from assay-based typing. Overall study results and their limits: The quantity of clinical and demographic metadata differed by source and by participant and was supplied without curation.

One collaborating source in Seattle enrolled patients while the patients were actively infected and followed the patients over time throughout the course of disease. Each collaborating institution followed its own protocols to collect whole blood in K2EDTA tubes. For TCRbeta analysis, collaborators shipped samples as frozen whole blood, isolated PBMCs, or DNA extracted from either of those sample types. Compared with germline, V lacks 0 bases and J lacks 1 base; bases without a gene match: 6. Including cysteine and phenylalanine, the CDR3 has 17 amino acids. Kept here is only the CDR3 DNA, which spans 51 bases and is read in frame from base 1. As encoded in the germline V gene, CDR1 is SGHRS while CDR2 is YFSETQ. TCRbeta CDR3 regions were amplified from genomic DNA using the immunoSEQ Assay, a bias-controlled multiplex PCR. In the paper's pipeline: The number of nucleated cells in each sample was estimated from the amplification of reference gene primers within the assay. Sequence reads were collapsed and filtered to measure the absolute abundance of every unique TCRbeta CDR3 rearrangement. For each sample, productive Simpson clonality was calculated by taking the square root of Simpson's diversity index across productive rearrangements. Not all clones reach the TCRdb copy of this immuneACCESS table, which keeps in-frame sequences only. Checked studies attribute under half of the gap to unresolved V genes and leave the rest unexplained. The V and J calls and clone size are taken from that table; D and trimming were inferred from the DNA. Recorded for this sample are 350,000 to 400,000 clones; 80% to 90% of them occurred a single time. 2.5% to 3.5% of the sample is taken by the ten largest.

Note on this clone: There is no known antigen for this receptor. No base qualities exist here, and no much larger clone lies one base off it.

The V gene is TRBV5-1 and the J gene is TRBJ2-2; a stretch of 7 junction bases matches TRBD2. This TCR came from a woman between 25 and 40 years old with COVID-19, enrolled during active disease. Specimen: peripheral blood. The base sequence is TGCGCCAGCAGCTTGGTCCCCTCGGGAGGGAACACCGGGGAGCTGTTTTTT. This translates into CASSLVPSGGNTGELFF.